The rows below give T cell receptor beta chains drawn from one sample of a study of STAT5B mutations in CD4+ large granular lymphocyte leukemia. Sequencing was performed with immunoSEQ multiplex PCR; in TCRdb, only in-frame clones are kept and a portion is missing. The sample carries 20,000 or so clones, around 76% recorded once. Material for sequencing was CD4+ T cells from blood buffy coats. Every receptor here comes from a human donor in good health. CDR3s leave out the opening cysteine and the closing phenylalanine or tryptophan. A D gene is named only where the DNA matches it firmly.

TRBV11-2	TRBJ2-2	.	ASSLLGGRAGELF
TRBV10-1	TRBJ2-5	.	ASRATPPEAGKETQY
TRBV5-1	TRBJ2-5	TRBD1	ASSHNGQANQETQY
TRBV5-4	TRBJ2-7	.	ASSLEAGFDYEQY
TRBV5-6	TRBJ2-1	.	ASSPWRQPTYNEQF
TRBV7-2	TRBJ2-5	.	ASSLSGQETQY
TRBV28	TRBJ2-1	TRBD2	ASSLVLSLAGDNEQF
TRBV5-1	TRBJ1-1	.	ASSSQNQNTEAF
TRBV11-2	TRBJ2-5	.	ASSPGTAKLH
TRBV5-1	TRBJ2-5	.	ASSFYSGLQETQY